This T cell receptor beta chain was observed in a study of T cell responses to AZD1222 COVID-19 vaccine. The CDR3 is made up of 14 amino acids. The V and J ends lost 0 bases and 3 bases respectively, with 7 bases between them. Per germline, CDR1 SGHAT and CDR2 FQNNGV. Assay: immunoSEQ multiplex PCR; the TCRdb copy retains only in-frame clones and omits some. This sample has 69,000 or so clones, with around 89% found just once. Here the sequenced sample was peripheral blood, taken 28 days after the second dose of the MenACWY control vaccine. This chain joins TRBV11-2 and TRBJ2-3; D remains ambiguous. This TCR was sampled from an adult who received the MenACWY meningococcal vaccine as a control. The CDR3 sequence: CASSLDVGTDTQYF. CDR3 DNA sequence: TGTGCCAGCAGCTTAGACGTCGGGACAGATACGCAGTATTTT.